These T cell receptor beta chains were read from a single sample in a study of identical twins. TCRdb re-called the 5' RACE reads with MiXCR, one entry per CDR3 protein. Here the sample spans 200,000 to 250,000 distinct CDR3 sequences, roughly 7% being singletons. The same data also went into a second study, on yellow fever vaccine responses in identical twins.

The specimen was memory (CD45RO+) T cells sorted from blood. The receptors stem from a woman aged 18 to 35 in good health. Each CDR3 is given with its conserved first and last residue. D genes are given only for firm matches. The size of a clone is reported for some rows only, either as once, few or many, or as a class for expanded clones.

d_gene	abundance	v_gene	j_gene	CDR3nt	CDR3aa
TRBD1	few	TRBV5-1	TRBJ1-5	TGCGCCAGCAGCCCATCGGGACAGGGAGTAGGTCAGCCCCAGCATTTT	CASSPSGQGVGQPQHF
TRBD1	-	TRBV5-1	TRBJ1-1	TGCGCCAGCAGCAACGGACAGGGTGGACCATCGCTAGCTTTCTTT	CASSNGQGGPSLAFF
TRBD2	-	TRBV7-2	TRBJ2-7	TGTGCCAGCAGCTTATCTGGCGGGAGTAGGTACGAGCAGTACTTC	CASSLSGGSRYEQYF
-	many	TRBV7-2	TRBJ2-1	TGTGCCAGCAGCCCACAGTCGGGTGCCGGCAATGAGCAGTTCTTC	CASSPQSGAGNEQFF
-	-	TRBV5-1	TRBJ1-5	TGCGCCAGCAGCACTGACGGACAGCGCAATCAGCCCCAGCATTTT	CASSTDGQRNQPQHF
TRBD1	many	TRBV18	TRBJ1-2	TGTGCCAGCTCACCGCCGGACAGGGTCGACTATGGCTACACCTTC	CASSPPDRVDYGYTF
-	many	TRBV28	TRBJ1-3	TGTGCCAGCAGTCCTACTAGCCCGACAGTAGTCTCTGGAAACACCATATATTTT	CASSPTSPTVVSGNTIYF
TRBD1	-	TRBV7-9	TRBJ2-5	TGTGCCAGCAGCAAATTAGGCCAGGGGGTGCTTGAGACCCAGTACTTC	CASSKLGQGVLETQYF
TRBD1	few	TRBV29-1	TRBJ2-3	TGCAGCGCGACACAGGGGTACACAGATACGCAGTATTTT	CSATQGYTDTQYF
-	many	TRBV6-9	TRBJ1-5	TGTGCCAGCCCTCCACAGGGAGGGACTCAGCCCCAGCATTTT	CASPPQGGTQPQHF
-	many	TRBV20-1	TRBJ2-7	TGCAGTGCTAGTGGGGGCGGAGGGGTCTCCTACGAGCAGTACTTC	CSASGGGGVSYEQYF
-	few	TRBV2	TRBJ2-2	TGTGCCAGCAGTAACGGGGGAGCCGGGGAGCTGTTTTTT	CASSNGGAGELFF
-	few	TRBV7-2	TRBJ2-3	TGTGCCAGCAGCTTAGACGCAGGGGCCCCTTCCACAGATACGCAGTATTTT	CASSLDAGAPSTDTQYF
-	-	TRBV10-3	TRBJ2-1	TGTGCCATCAGTGAGAGGGATTTGAACGATGAGCAGTTCTTC	CAISERDLNDEQFF
-	-	TRBV20-1	TRBJ2-2	TGCAGTGCTAGGGGTAGAGGTTTCGGGGAGCTGTTTTTT	CSARGRGFGELFF